Shown below are 16 T cell receptor beta chains from a single sample sequenced in a study of cytotoxic CD8 clonotypes in ibrutinib-treated CLL. The method was immunoSEQ multiplex PCR; TCRdb's version includes in-frame clones alone and lacks a portion of them. The table has more than 200,000 clones, about four fifths seen once; the top ten hold about an eighth. Sequenced material: PBMCs, taken after 12 months of ibrutinib treatment. The receptor set was obtained from a human donor with chronic lymphocytic leukemia.

Ten or more counts support this clone. This sequence joins TRBV19 and TRBJ1-1; 8 nucleotides agree with TRBD1. Germline values: CDR1 LNHDA, CDR2 SQIVND (reference sequence). V lost 9 bases to trimming and J lost 0 bases; unmatched junction nucleotides: 3. This CDR3 region has 13 residues. The CDR3 is CASQGQVNTEAFF. CDR3 DNA sequence: TGTGCCAGCCAGGGACAGGTGAACACTGAAGCTTTCTTT.

The rearrangement joins TRBV5-1 to TRBJ1-1; D remains unclear. The CDR3 runs to 14 residues. With 3 bases removed from V and 4 bases from J, the gap between germline ends came to 13 bases. Germline V lookup: CDR1 SGHRS, CDR2 YFSETQ. The CDR3 coding sequence is TGCGCCAGCAGCTGGGCTAACCCGAGCACTGAAGCTTTCTTT. Translating it yields CASSWANPSTEAFF.

This clone was seen once. V and J are TRBV12-2 and TRBJ1-2; TRBD1, the table's D call, was not compared with the DNA. TRBV12-2 is assigned pseudogene status. This CDR3 has 16 residues. CDR3 nucleotides: TGTGCAAGTCGCAAGCGGTCGGGACAGCGGTGCTATGGCTACACCTTC. This codes for CASRKRSGQRCYGYTF.

On this clone: Other DNA sequences in the same sample also yield this CDR3. The CDR3 loop reads CASSVDSETQYF. The CDR3 nucleotides are TGTGCCAGCAGCGTAGACTCAGAGACCCAGTACTTC. The chain carries TRBV9 and TRBJ2-5, with unresolved D. V gave up 0 bases and J gave up 4 bases, with 4 bases separating them. CDR1 and CDR2 (germline): SGDLS, YYNGEE. The CDR3 runs 12 residues. Supplemented by reference TRBV9 and TRBJ2-5, the full variable domain reads DSGVTQTPKHLITATGQRVTLRCSPRSGDLSVYWYQQSLDQGLQFLIQYYNGEERAKGNILERFSAQQFPDLHSELNLSSLELGDSALYFCASSVDSETQYFGPGTRLLVL.

The J gene is TRBJ2-6, the V gene TRBV19; D possibly matches TRBD1 or TRBD2 (6 bases each). The germline V gene encodes CDR1 LNHDA and CDR2 SQIVND (reference sequence). Between the trimmed V and J ends, which lost 1 base and 2 bases, there was a span of 9 bases. CDR3 size: 16 residues. CDR3 loop: CASSIGGTPGANVLTF. The CDR3 DNA reads TGTGCCAGTAGTATAGGCGGGACACCTGGGGCCAACGTCCTGACTTTC.

CDR3 sequence (DNA): TGTGCCAGCGGCGGGACAGGGTCTGGGGCCAACGTCCTGACTTTC. Amino acid sequence: CASGGTGSGANVLTF. The genes are TRBV5-4 and TRBJ2-6, with 9 bases lining up with TRBD1. CDR1 and CDR2 from the germline V gene are SGHNT and YYREEE (reference sequence). V gave up 7 bases and J gave up 1 base; unmatched junction bases: 3. This CDR3 is 15 amino acids long.

The rearrangement links TRBV5-6 to TRBJ1-2; D remains unclear. The CDR3 is 16 residues long. The germline V and J ends were trimmed by 0 bases and 4 bases, with 16 bases remaining between them. Germline CDR1 reads SGHDT; CDR2 reads YYEEEE. DNA of the CDR3: TGTGCCAGCAGCTTGGTCCCGGAACAGCCCTTCTATGGCTACACCTTC. Residues: CASSLVPEQPFYGYTF. The whole variable domain, remainder taken from reference TRBV5-6 and TRBJ1-2, is DAGVTQSPTHLIKTRGQQVTLRCSPKSGHDTVSWYQQALGQGPQFIFQYYEEEERQRGNFPDRFSGHQFPNYSSELNVNALLLGDSALYLCASSLVPEQPFYGYTFGSGTRLTVV.

The chain employs TRBV5-1 and TRBJ2-5, with 10 bases that match TRBD1. The germline CDR1 and CDR2 sequences are SGHRS and YFSETQ. The V segment lost 9 bases and the J segment 7 bases; nucleotides outside the gene matches: 9. The CDR3 is 13 residues long. The CDR3 DNA reads TGCGCCACCTCAGACAGGGGGCGCGTGACCCAGTACTTC. It translates to CATSDRGRVTQYF.

The chain uses TRBV19 and TRBJ1-1; D might be TRBD1 (5 bases). CDR1 is LNHDA and CDR2 is SQIVND in the germline V gene (reference sequence). Between the trimmed V and J ends, which lost 8 bases and 4 bases, there was a span of 14 bases. This CDR3 comprises 13 residues. The CDR3: CASDTGEGTEAFF. In nucleotides, the CDR3 is TGTGCCAGTGACACGGGGGAGGGCACTGAAGCTTTCTTT.

The rearrangement uses TRBV10-3 and TRBJ2-1; TRBD2 is a possible D gene (5 bases). Trimming stripped 10 bases from V and 6 bases from J, with 19 bases between. The CDR3 is 14 residues long. Germline lookup yields CDR1 ENHRY and CDR2 SYGVKD. CDR3 in DNA: TGTGCCACCCTCCGGGGTGAGTATGGCAATGAGCAGTTCTTC. Encoded protein: CATLRGEYGNEQFF.

V usage is TRBV6-5 and J usage is TRBJ2-7, with 8 bases that match TRBD2. Germline values: CDR1 MNHEY, CDR2 SVGAGI. V dropped 6 bases and J dropped 5; count of bases not matched to a gene: 6. This CDR3 is built from 13 residues. This CDR3 reads CASSRGGLNEQYF. The CDR3 DNA reads TGTGCCAGCAGCCGGGGGGGGCTCAACGAGCAGTACTTC.

This clone was detected a few times. The chain is built from TRBV7-9 and TRBJ2-5; 8 bases map to TRBD1. CDR3 size: 14 residues. CDR1 is SEHNR and CDR2 is FQNEAQ in the germline V gene (reference sequence). The V segment lost 5 bases and the J segment 5 bases; nucleotides outside the gene matches: 7. CDR3 residues: CASSPGGYKETQYF. The DNA for the CDR3 is TGTGCCAGCAGCCCAGGGGGCTATAAGGAGACCCAGTACTTC.

The CDR3 coding sequence is TGCGCCAGCAGCTTGGGGGACAAACAGGACGAGCAGTACTTC. Encoded protein: CASSLGDKQDEQYF. This chain uses TRBV5-1 with TRBJ2-7; D possibly corresponds to TRBD1 (6 bases). Per germline, CDR1 SGHRS and CDR2 YFSETQ. V lost 0 bases to trimming and J lost 5 bases, with 12 bases between them. This CDR3 spans 14 amino acids. Together with reference TRBV5-1 and TRBJ2-7, the CDR3 gives the full variable domain: KAGVTQTPRYLIKTRGQQVTLSCSPISGHRSVSWYQQTPGQGLQFLFEYFSETQRNKGNFPGRFSGRQFSNSRSEMNVSTLELGDSALYLCASSLGDKQDEQYFGPGTRLTVT.

The chain recombines TRBV5-1 with TRBJ1-4; D call uncertain. The germline V and J ends were trimmed by 1 base and 7 bases, with 8 bases remaining between them. Germline CDR1 is SGHRS and CDR2 is YFSETQ. This CDR3 contains 13 residues. The CDR3 DNA reads as TGCGCCAGCAGCTTGCTCCCGGGTGAAAAACTGTTTTTT. It specifies CASSLLPGEKLFF.

The chain employs TRBV19 and TRBJ2-2; 9 positions agree with TRBD2. The V gene's germline CDR1 is LNHDA and CDR2 SQIVND (reference sequence). V trimming: 6 bases; J trimming: 7 bases; junction bases outside the gene matches: 6. The CDR3 runs 14 residues. In nucleotides, the CDR3 is TGTGCCAGTAGCCAAGCGGGGGGTATCGGGGAGCTGTTTTTT. Encoded protein: CASSQAGGIGELFF.

This clone was counted a few times. The rearrangement joins TRBV5-1 to TRBJ2-5; D assignment may be TRBD1 or TRBD2 (5 bases each). This CDR3 contains 13 residues. Germline-derived CDR1 and CDR2 are SGHRS and YFSETQ. V lost 1 base and J lost 5, with 9 bases in between. CDR3 DNA: TGCGCCAGCAGCTTGTACTGGGGGGAGACCCAGTACTTC. It codes for CASSLYWGETQYF.